This TCR beta chain is from a study of identical twins. TCRdb re-called the 5' RACE reads through MiXCR, storing one row per CDR3 protein. The sample consists of roughly 710,000 distinct CDR3 sequences, 5.5% to 7.5% of them appearing once. This clonotype showed up many times. As yet, its antigen is unknown. The CDR3 sequence is 14 residues long. V gave up 0 bases and J gave up 6 bases, with 9 bases separating them. Study-wide findings and caveats: Part of the zero-insertion signal could reflect confounding by invariant MAIT and iNKT cells. Without tracking the same donors, conclusions rested on cross-sectional statistical analysis.

J is TRBJ2-1 and V is TRBV12-3 or TRBV12-4; D gene uncertain. The sequenced sample consisted of naive T cells sorted from blood. The TCR comes from a man between 18 and 35 years old in good health. CDR3 sequence reads: CASSLASRLNEQFF. DNA of the CDR3: TGTGCCAGCAGTTTAGCTAGCAGGCTCAATGAGCAGTTCTTC.